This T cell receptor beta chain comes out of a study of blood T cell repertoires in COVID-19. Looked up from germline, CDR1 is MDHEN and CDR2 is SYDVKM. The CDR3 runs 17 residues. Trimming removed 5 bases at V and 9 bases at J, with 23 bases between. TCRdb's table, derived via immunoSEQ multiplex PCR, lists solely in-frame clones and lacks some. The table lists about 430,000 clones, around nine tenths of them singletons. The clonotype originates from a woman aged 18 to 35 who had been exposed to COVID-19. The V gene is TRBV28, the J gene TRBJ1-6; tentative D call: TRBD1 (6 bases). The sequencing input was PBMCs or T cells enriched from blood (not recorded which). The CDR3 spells CASSPQQGARIFSPLHF. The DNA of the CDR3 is TGTGCCAGCAGTCCGCAACAGGGAGCTCGGATATTTTCACCCCTCCACTTT.